These T cell receptor beta chains were read from a single sample in a study of cytomegalovirus exposure and HLA in healthy donors. Using immunoSEQ multiplex PCR, the repertoire was profiled, and TCRdb retains in-frame clones only, with some absent. The sample lists some 150,000 clones, 65% to 85% occurring once. Sequencing was done on a sample of PBMCs. Receptors were obtained from a woman aged 18-29 years in good health and CMV-seronegative. Both conserved end residues are part of each CDR3. D genes are given only for firm matches. Where a row states a size, it is once, few, many or the class of an expanded clone; other rows omit it.

J gene,V gene,D gene,clone size,CDR3 protein,CDR3 DNA
TRBJ1-4,TRBV28,TRBD1,once,CASGQGTNEKLFF,TGTGCCAGCGGACAGGGGACTAATGAAAAACTGTTTTTT
TRBJ1-4,TRBV9,-,-,CASSPSGGAGEKLFF,TGTGCCAGCAGCCCGTCGGGGGGCGCGGGTGAAAAACTGTTTTTT
TRBJ1-2,TRBV6-4,-,-,CASSSGGDGYTF,TGTGCCAGCAGTTCGGGGGGCGATGGCTACACCTTC
TRBJ2-3,TRBV4-1,-,-,CASSLRQGSTDTQYF,TGCGCCAGCAGCCTCCGGCAGGGTAGCACAGATACGCAGTATTTT
TRBJ1-1,TRBV21-1,-,-,CASSSPTVKNTEAFF,TGTGCCAGCAGCAGCCCGACAGTGAAGAACACTGAAGCTTTCTTT
TRBJ1-2,TRBV5-1,-,-,CASSSQGYGYTF,TGCGCCAGCAGCTCACAGGGCTATGGCTACACCTTC
TRBJ2-7,TRBV15,TRBD1,-,CATSREGTGFSYEQYF,TGTGCCACCAGCAGAGAGGGGACAGGGTTCTCCTACGAGCAGTACTTC
TRBJ2-7,TRBV30,TRBD2,few,CAWSVSGRALFEQYF,TGTGCCTGGAGTGTTAGCGGGAGGGCCCTTTTCGAGCAGTACTTC
TRBJ2-1,TRBV20-1,TRBD2,-,CSSGGGHEQFF,TGCAGTTCGGGAGGAGGACATGAGCAGTTCTTC
TRBJ1-5,TRBV5-6,TRBD1,-,CASSLSRDRSANQPQHF,TGTGCCAGCAGCTTGAGTAGGGACAGGTCCGCAAATCAGCCCCAGCATTTT
TRBJ2-1,TRBV7-2,-,few,CASSLGLGDAEQFF,TGTGCCAGCAGCTTAGGGCTAGGGGATGCTGAGCAGTTCTTC
TRBJ2-2,TRBV7-3,-,-,CASSRSGTSNTGELFF,TGTGCCAGCAGCAGATCCGGGACTTCGAACACCGGGGAGCTGTTTTTT
TRBJ2-3,TRBV19,TRBD2,once,CASSNSGFGTDTQYF,TGTGCCAGTAGTAATAGCGGGTTTGGAACAGATACGCAGTATTTT
TRBJ1-3,TRBV5-1,-,-,CASSLSGTRSGNTIYF,TGCGCCAGCAGCTTGTCCGGTACCCGCTCTGGAAACACCATATATTTT
TRBJ2-3,TRBV5-1,-,-,CASSSYETDTQYF,TGCGCCAGCAGCTCCTACGAGACAGATACGCAGTATTTT
TRBJ1-2,TRBV29-1,-,once,CSVRVREGYTF,TGCAGCGTTAGGGTGAGGGAGGGCTACACCTTC
TRBJ2-5,TRBV9,TRBD1,-,CASSVRQGQETQYF,TGTGCCAGCAGCGTCAGACAGGGGCAAGAGACCCAGTACTTC
TRBJ2-3,TRBV28,-,few,CASSSPGLNTDTQYF,TGTGCCAGCAGTTCCCCGGGACTCAACACAGATACGCAGTATTTT
TRBJ2-1,TRBV4-1,TRBD2,once,CASSQLAGGVYNEQFF,TGCGCCAGCAGCCAATTAGCGGGAGGAGTTTACAATGAGCAGTTCTTC
TRBJ2-5,TRBV11-2,TRBD1,-,CASSPTAGGETQYF,TGTGCCAGCAGCCCCACGGCAGGGGGAGAGACCCAGTACTTC